Following are 8 T cell receptor beta chains from one sample sequenced in a study of T cell responses to AZD1222 COVID-19 vaccine (dated by TCRdb to the early 2020s). Libraries were constructed by the immunoSEQ multiplex PCR assay. TCRdb provides this immuneACCESS table in a form limited to in-frame rearrangements. Some clones are lacking; in checked studies, under half of them reflect an unresolved V gene, and why the rest are absent is not known. Across this sample there are roughly 150,000 clones, with about 93% seen only once. 5.1% of the sample is held by the ten biggest clonotypes. Interpreted using the paper, the time point label stands for: baseline before first vaccination. The sequencing used peripheral blood, collected on day 0 of AZD1222 vaccination. These receptors were taken from an adult in good health.

The chain couples TRBV6-5 to TRBJ1-6; TRBD1 aligns across 7 bases. V lost 0 bases and J lost 9; bases outside the gene matches: 8. Germline values: CDR1 MNHEY, CDR2 SVGAGI. This CDR3 has 16 residues. Written as DNA, the CDR3 is TGTGCCAGCAGTTACTCGTTACAGGGGCCTGGTTCACCCCTCCACTTT. Translated: CASSYSLQGPGSPLHF.

The gene calls are TRBV6-5 and TRBJ1-2; the match to TRBD1 covers 7 bases. Losses at the gene ends were 8 bases for V and 4 bases for J; bases not matched to a gene: 7. CDR3 length: 13 residues. Germline CDR1 is MNHEY and CDR2 is SVGAGI. The CDR3 DNA sequence: TGTGCCAGCTTACGGGACAGTTCCTATGGCTACACCTTC. Translated: CASLRDSSYGYTF.

This clone appeared a single time. The rearrangement uses TRBV2 and TRBJ2-3, with 9 positions matching TRBD1. This CDR3 is built from 14 residues. J lost 6 bases, V lost 8 bases, and 9 bases had no gene match. CDR1 is SNHLY, CDR2 FYNNEI, per germline. Here the CDR3 reads CASLLGQGSDTQYF. The CDR3 nucleotides are TGTGCCAGCCTGTTGGGACAGGGTTCGGATACGCAGTATTTT.

The V call is TRBV28, the J call TRBJ1-2, with D tentatively TRBD1 (5 bases). Germline V gene sequence: CDR1 MDHEN, CDR2 SYDVKM. The V and J ends lost 8 bases and 5 bases respectively, with 9 bases between them. The CDR3 loop spans 11 amino acids. CDR3 DNA: TGTGCCAGCGAGGAGGGGTATGGCTACACCTTC. This gives the protein CASEEGYGYTF.

The V call is TRBV19, the J call TRBJ2-1, with D perhaps TRBD2 (5 bases). CDR3 length equals 14 residues. Deletions cut 1 base from V and 5 bases from J, with 9 bases between. Germline V gene sequence: CDR1 LNHDA, CDR2 SQIVND (reference sequence). CDR3 in amino acids: CASSIVRTHNEQFF. The CDR3 nucleotides are TGTGCCAGTAGTATAGTACGGACTCACAATGAGCAGTTCTTC.

This chain uses TRBV11-2 with TRBJ2-7; TRBD2 is a possible D gene (6 bases). V was cut by 5 bases and J by 4 bases, with 9 bases left in between. Germline CDR1 SGHAT, CDR2 FQNNGV. There are 12 residues in the CDR3. The CDR3 protein is CASSRSGYEQYF. The CDR3 nucleotides are TGTGCCAGCAGCCGTAGCGGTTACGAGCAGTACTTC.

The chain has TRBV7-2 and TRBJ1-5; 8 nucleotides align to TRBD1. The junction had 5 bases not matched to a gene; V was cut back by 5 bases and J by 2 bases. The CDR3 runs 15 residues. Per the germline V gene, CDR1 is SGHTA and CDR2 is FQGNSA. As DNA, the CDR3 is TGTGCCAGCAGCCCGGACAGGGCTGGCAATCAGCCCCAGCATTTT. Translation gives CASSPDRAGNQPQHF.

The chain is built from TRBV25-1 and TRBJ2-2; 9 bases fit TRBD1. This CDR3 is 15 amino acids long. The germline V gene encodes CDR1 MGHDK and CDR2 SYGVNS. V was pared by 6 bases and J by 2 bases, with 4 bases of the junction left unmatched. CDR3 in amino acids: CASRLGQGNTGELFF. The CDR3 DNA is TGTGCCAGCAGACTGGGACAGGGAAACACCGGGGAGCTGTTTTTT.